This TCR beta chain is drawn from a study of T cell responses to AZD1222 COVID-19 vaccine. Points from the study as a whole: Spike-specific TCR repertoires showed rising breadth and depth after two AZD1222 doses. At study baseline, merely more than 5 AZD1222 recipients were seropositive. CD4 TCRs linked to vaccination spanned spike, dominating at 160-218 and 743-854. Most donors were white British and more were female, and clonal diversity was possibly underestimated.

Method: immunoSEQ multiplex PCR; TCRdb's copy keeps in-frame clones and lacks some. In the table there are approximately 110,000 clones, about nine tenths of which are singletons. Germline CDR1 reads SGHRS; CDR2 reads YFSETQ. This CDR3 region has 16 residues. Losses at the gene ends were 4 bases for V and 4 bases for J; bases not matched to a gene: 4. This clone was detected once. Its antigen is still unknown. This clonotype was obtained from an adult in good health. This specimen consisted of peripheral blood, obtained on day 0 of AZD1222 vaccination. The chain carries TRBV5-1 and TRBJ1-6; 11 positions agree with TRBD1. Written as DNA, the CDR3 is TGCGCCAGCAGCCCAGGGACAGGGGGTTATAATTCACCCCTCCACTTT. Its translation is CASSPGTGGYNSPLHF.